This TCR beta chain was retrieved from a study of OX40 agonist ivuxolimab in advanced cancers. Assay used: immunoSEQ multiplex PCR; TCRdb lists only in-frame clones, some missing. The repertoire holds around 62,000 clones, with about four fifths as singletons. The starting material was CD4+ or CD8+ T cells sorted from blood, obtained in a trial of the OX40 agonist ivuxolimab. This receptor was taken from an adult with an advanced solid tumor such as melanoma, head and neck, liver or kidney cancer.

The CDR3 spells CASSLGTVGNTIYF. In nucleotides, the CDR3 is TGTGCCAGCAGTCTCGGGACAGTTGGAAACACCATATATTTT. The rearrangement joins TRBV6-5 to TRBJ1-3; 7 nucleotides line up with TRBD1. From germline, CDR1 is MNHEY and CDR2 SVGAGI. The CDR3 consists of 14 residues. With 5 bases clipped from V and 3 bases from J, the junction kept 4 bases outside the gene matches.